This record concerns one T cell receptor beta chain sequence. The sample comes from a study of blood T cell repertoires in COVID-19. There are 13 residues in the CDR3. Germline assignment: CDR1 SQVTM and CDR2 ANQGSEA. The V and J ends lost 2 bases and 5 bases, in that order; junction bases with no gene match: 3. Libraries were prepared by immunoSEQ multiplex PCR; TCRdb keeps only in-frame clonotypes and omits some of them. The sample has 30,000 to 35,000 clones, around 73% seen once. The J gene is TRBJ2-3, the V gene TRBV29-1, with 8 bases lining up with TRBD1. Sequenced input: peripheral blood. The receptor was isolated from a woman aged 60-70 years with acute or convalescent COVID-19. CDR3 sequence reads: CSVEQGAGDTQYF. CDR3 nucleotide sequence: TGCAGCGTTGAACAGGGGGCGGGAGATACGCAGTATTTT.